This T cell receptor (beta chain) appears in the sequencing data of a study of monozygotic twins with inflammatory bowel disease. Study-wide findings and caveats: Limited power may explain why concordant and discordant twins showed no difference in repertoire similarity.

For this clonotype: Its antigen is still unknown.

Per the germline V gene, CDR1 is KGHDR and CDR2 is SFDVKD. This CDR3 has 19 residues. Template switching appended UMIs that held a 6-nucleotide sample barcode. TCRdb reprocessed the 5' RACE reads; each CDR3 protein has one entry and no DNA is given. Its listing shows about 380,000 distinct CDR3 sequences. The sample taken for sequencing was blood. This chain uses TRBV24-1 with TRBJ1-3; the D call of TRBD1 rests on TCRdb alone, since no DNA is present to check it. The clonotype originates from a human donor with ulcerative colitis or Crohn's disease, or a healthy co-twin of an affected twin (not recorded which). The CDR3 is CATRSRDRVASNSGNTIYF.